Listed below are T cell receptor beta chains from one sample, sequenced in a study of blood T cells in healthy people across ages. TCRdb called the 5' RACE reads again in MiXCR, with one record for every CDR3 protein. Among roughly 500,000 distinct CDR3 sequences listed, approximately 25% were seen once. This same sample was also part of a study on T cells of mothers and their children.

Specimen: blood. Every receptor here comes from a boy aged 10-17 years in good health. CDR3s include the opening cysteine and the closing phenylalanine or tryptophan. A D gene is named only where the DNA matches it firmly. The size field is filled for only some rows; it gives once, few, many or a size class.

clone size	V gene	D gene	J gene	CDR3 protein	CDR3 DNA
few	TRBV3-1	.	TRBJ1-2	CASSQGNGYTF	TGTGCCAGCAGCCAGGGTAATGGCTACACCTTC
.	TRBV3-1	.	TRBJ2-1	CASRVSYEQFF	TGTGCCAGCAGGGTATCTTATGAGCAGTTCTTC
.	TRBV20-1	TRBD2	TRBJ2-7	CSARDPIAGLSYEQYF	TGCAGTGCTAGAGATCCAATAGCGGGACTATCCTACGAGCAGTACTTC
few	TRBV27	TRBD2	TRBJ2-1	CASSPRSGLAGYNEQFF	TGTGCCAGCAGTCCCCGGTCGGGACTAGCGGGATACAATGAGCAGTTCTTC
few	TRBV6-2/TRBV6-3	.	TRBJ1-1	CASSPSREAFF	TGTGCCAGCAGTCCCTCCCGGGAAGCTTTCTTT
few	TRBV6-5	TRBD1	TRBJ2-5	CASSNRPGQEGTQYF	TGTGCCAGCAGTAACCGTCCGGGACAGGAGGGGACCCAGTACTTC
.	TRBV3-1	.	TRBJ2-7	CASSPNIRYEQYF	TGTGCCAGCAGTCCCAATATTCGCTACGAGCAGTACTTC
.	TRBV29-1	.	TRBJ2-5	CSALSLGGETQYF	TGCAGCGCTTTGTCGTTAGGGGGGGAGACCCAGTACTTC
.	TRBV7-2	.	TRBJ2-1	CASSLGGSVNEQFF	TGTGCCAGCAGCTTAGGGGGGAGCGTAAATGAGCAGTTCTTC
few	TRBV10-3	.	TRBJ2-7	CAISAESYEQYF	TGTGCCATCAGTGCAGAGTCCTACGAGCAGTACTTC
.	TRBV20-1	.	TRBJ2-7	CSASPGADEQYF	TGCAGTGCTAGCCCGGGGGCCGACGAGCAGTACTTC
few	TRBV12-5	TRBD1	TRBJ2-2	CASGIGQGYGELFF	TGTGCTAGTGGCATCGGACAGGGGTACGGGGAGCTGTTTTTT
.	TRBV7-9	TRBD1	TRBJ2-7	CASSTLLRDSSYEQYF	TGTGCCAGCAGCACCCTACTCCGGGACAGCTCCTACGAGCAGTACTTC
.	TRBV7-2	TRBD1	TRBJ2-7	CASSLRTGGNEQYF	TGTGCCAGCAGCTTGAGGACAGGGGGCAACGAGCAGTACTTC
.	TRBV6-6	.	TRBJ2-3	CASSLGMPSDTQYF	TGTGCCAGCAGTTTGGGTATGCCCTCTGATACGCAGTATTTT
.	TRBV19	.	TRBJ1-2	CASSKQGYSYGYTF	TGTGCCAGTAGCAAACAGGGCTACTCCTATGGCTACACCTTC
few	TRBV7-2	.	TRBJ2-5	CASSTAIREGETQYF	TGTGCCAGCAGCACAGCCATCCGGGAAGGAGAGACCCAGTACTTC
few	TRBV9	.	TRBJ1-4	CASSAREINEKLFF	TGTGCCAGCAGCGCAAGGGAAATAAATGAAAAACTGTTTTTT
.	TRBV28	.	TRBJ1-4	CASTLNEKLFF	TGTGCCAGCACCCTAAATGAAAAACTGTTTTTT
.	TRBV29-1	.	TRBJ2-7	CSVCGTVTYEQYF	TGCAGCGTTTGTGGGACCGTTACCTACGAGCAGTACTTC
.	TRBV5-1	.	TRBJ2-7	CASSLTVSYEQYF	TGCGCCAGCAGCTTGACAGTTTCCTACGAGCAGTACTTC
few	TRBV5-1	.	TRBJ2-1	CASSSDLYSYNEQFF	TGCGCCAGCAGCTCGGACCTCTACTCCTACAATGAGCAGTTCTTC
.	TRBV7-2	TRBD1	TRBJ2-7	CASSLGGGTGGSYEQYF	TGTGCCAGCAGCTTAGGGGGAGGGACAGGGGGCTCCTACGAGCAGTACTTC
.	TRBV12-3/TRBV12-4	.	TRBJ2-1	CASSLGTYNEQFF	TGTGCCAGCAGTTTAGGGACTTACAATGAGCAGTTCTTC
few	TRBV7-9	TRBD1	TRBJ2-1	CASSTTWTGGGDEQFF	TGTGCCAGCAGTACGACGTGGACAGGGGGCGGGGATGAGCAGTTCTTC
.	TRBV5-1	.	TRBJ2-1	CASSLMGGGYEQFF	TGCGCCAGCAGCTTGATGGGTGGGGGGTATGAGCAGTTCTTC
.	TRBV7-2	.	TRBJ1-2	CASSLGTADVYGYTF	TGTGCCAGCAGCTTAGGGACAGCGGACGTTTATGGCTACACCTTC
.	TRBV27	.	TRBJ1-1	CASSPQGIGAFF	TGTGCCAGCAGTCCCCAGGGGATCGGAGCTTTCTTT
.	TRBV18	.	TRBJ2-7	CASSPPEGSYEQYF	TGTGCCAGCTCACCGCCAGAGGGTTCGTACGAGCAGTACTTC
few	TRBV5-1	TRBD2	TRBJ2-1	CASSYAGTSGGLDNEQFF	TGCGCCAGCAGCTACGCCGGGACTAGCGGGGGGTTAGATAATGAGCAGTTCTTC
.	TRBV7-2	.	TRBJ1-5	CASSLRGGSNQPQHF	TGTGCCAGCAGCTTACGGGGGGGTAGCAATCAGCCCCAGCATTTT
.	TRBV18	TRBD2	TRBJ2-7	CASSPPVGLAGSSYEQYF	TGTGCCAGCTCACCACCCGTCGGTCTAGCGGGAAGCTCCTACGAGCAGTACTTC
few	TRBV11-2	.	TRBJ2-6	CASSLDWVVTSSGANVLTF	TGTGCCAGCAGCTTAGATTGGGTTGTCACCTCGTCCGGGGCCAACGTCCTGACTTTC